Shown below are 3 T cell receptor beta chains from a single sample sequenced in a study of shared clonotypes between healthy human individuals. Repertoires were generated with immunoSEQ multiplex PCR, while TCRdb's copy carries only in-frame clones and drops some. The data hold more than 2 million clones, with around 95% observed a single time. Positive CCR7 selection of CD45RO-negative cells yielded the naive CD8 cells, and terminally differentiated effector memory CD45RA+ cells were excluded. The sequencing sample was made of naive CD8+ T cells from PBMCs. These receptors originate from a man younger than 35 in good health. Some clones in this sample may be carry-over from other donors' samples.

Of note for this clone: Other DNA sequences within the sample encode an identical CDR3. This chain joins TRBV28 and TRBJ2-3; 8 nucleotides match TRBD2. The length of the CDR3 is 15 residues. Germline V lookup: CDR1 MDHEN, CDR2 SYDVKM. Trimming took 2 bases from V and 1 from J; bases not matched to a gene: 2. The CDR3 nucleotides read TGTGCCAGCAGTTTAAGCGGGAGTGGCACAGATACGCAGTATTTT. It translates to CASSLSGSGTDTQYF.

The genes are TRBV4-3 and TRBJ1-4; D uncertain. Trimming removed 2 bases from V and 0 bases from J, with 10 bases in between. The V gene's germline CDR1 is LGHNA and CDR2 YSLEER. This CDR3 has 16 residues. CDR3 DNA: TGCGCCAGCAGCCAAATCTTAGTCGCAACTAATGAAAAACTGTTTTTT. Translating it yields CASSQILVATNEKLFF.

The count of this clone is one. The chain recombines TRBV19 with TRBJ1-1; 7 bases are shared with TRBD1. With V trimmed by 8 bases and J by 0 bases, 9 bases remained unmatched. The CDR3 consists of 15 residues. Germline loops: CDR1 LNHDA, CDR2 SQIVND (reference sequence). The CDR3 sequence: CASYPGQKMNTEAFF. Here the CDR3 DNA reads TGTGCCAGTTACCCGGGACAGAAAATGAACACTGAAGCTTTCTTT.